Listed below are T cell receptor beta chains from one sample, sequenced in a study of T cell changes during pregnancy in multiple sclerosis. Data came from immunoSEQ multiplex PCR; TCRdb stores just in-frame clones and leaves some out. This sample has 35,000 to 50,000 clones, with roughly 90% found just once. The sequencing here drew on CD8+ T cells from peripheral blood mononuclear cells, taken in the third trimester of pregnancy. The receptor set was obtained from a female donor with multiple sclerosis, enrolled in a pregnancy study. CDR3s include the opening cysteine and the closing phenylalanine or tryptophan. The D gene is left open where the match is weak. The size of a clone is reported for some rows only, either as once, few or many, or as a class for expanded clones.

D gene	clone size	V gene	J gene	CDR3 DNA	CDR3 protein
NA	NA	TRBV1	TRBJ2-5	TGCACCAGCAGCCCAGTCGGACAGGGATTTCAGACCCAGTACTTC	CTSSPVGQGFQTQYF
NA	once	TRBV4-3	TRBJ1-1	TGCGCCAGCAGCTTGGGGCATATGAACACTGAAGCTTTCTTT	CASSLGHMNTEAFF
TRBD2	NA	TRBV13	TRBJ2-7	TGTGCCAGCAGTCCTGGACTAGCGGGCCCATTACCCTACGAGCAGTACTTC	CASSPGLAGPLPYEQYF
TRBD2	NA	TRBV9	TRBJ2-7	TGTGCCAGCAGCCCTAGCGGGAGGGCCGGAGTTGAGCAGTACTTC	CASSPSGRAGVEQYF
TRBD1	NA	TRBV9	TRBJ1-1	TGTGCCAGCAGCGTAGTGACAGGGGGCTTCACTGAAGCTTTCTTT	CASSVVTGGFTEAFF
NA	NA	TRBV19	TRBJ2-1	TGTGCCAGTAGTATAGATCCGATGGGGGCCCCGGGGGAGCAGTTCTTC	CASSIDPMGAPGEQFF
TRBD2	NA	TRBV19	TRBJ2-7	TGTGCCAGCCGCAGCGGGGAGCTATACGAGCAGTACTTC	CASRSGELYEQYF
NA	NA	TRBV30	TRBJ1-3	TGTGCCTGGAGTGTAGAGGGAGACACCATATATTTT	CAWSVEGDTIYF
TRBD2	NA	TRBV7-8	TRBJ2-1	TGTGCCAGCAGGGTGGGACTAGCGGAGACCTACAATGAGCAGTTCTTC	CASRVGLAETYNEQFF
TRBD2	NA	TRBV7-9	TRBJ2-1	TGTGCCAGCTGGGAGGGATTCCCGTACAATGAGCAGTTCTTC	CASWEGFPYNEQFF
NA	few	TRBV6-1	TRBJ1-1	TGTGCCAGCAGTGAAGTTAGAGGGTCCGGAAACACTGAAGCTTTCTTT	CASSEVRGSGNTEAFF
TRBD2	NA	TRBV13	TRBJ2-7	TGTGCCAGCCCCGCGGTGGGGCTAGCGGGACCGTGCTCCTACGAGCAGTACTTC	CASPAVGLAGPCSYEQYF
NA	NA	TRBV16	TRBJ1-1	TGTGCCAGCAGCGGTCCAGGGGATTTAACTGAAGCTTTCTTT	CASSGPGDLTEAFF
TRBD2	NA	TRBV9	TRBJ2-5	TGTGCCAGCAGTCGGGGAGGCGGGAGGGAGAGAGAGACCCAGTACTTC	CASSRGGGRERETQYF
TRBD1	NA	TRBV7-9	TRBJ2-7	TGTGCCAGCAGCCTCACAGGGGGCGAAATATACTACGAGCAGTACTTC	CASSLTGGEIYYEQYF
TRBD2	NA	TRBV28	TRBJ2-1	TGTGCCAGCAGTTTAAATAGCGGGACCTTCTACAATGAGCAGTTCTTC	CASSLNSGTFYNEQFF
NA	NA	TRBV6-1	TRBJ2-2	TGTGCCAGCAGTGAATGGGGGGTGGGGAGGAACGAAGGGGAGCTGTTTTTT	CASSEWGVGRNEGELFF
NA	NA	TRBV4-1	TRBJ2-5	TGCGCCAGCAGCCAAGATCCTGGTGCGAAGACCCAGTACTTC	CASSQDPGAKTQYF
TRBD2	NA	TRBV7-2	TRBJ2-7	TGTGCCAGCAGCTTGACTAGCGGGGGTACCTACGAGCAGTACTTC	CASSLTSGGTYEQYF
TRBD1	NA	TRBV27	TRBJ2-7	TGTGCCAGCAGTGGACAGGGGGCGGGGGAGCAGTACTTC	CASSGQGAGEQYF
TRBD1	NA	TRBV27	TRBJ2-3	TGTGCCAGCAGTTTAGCATTGACAGGGAGCACAGATACGCAGTATTTT	CASSLALTGSTDTQYF
NA	NA	TRBV12-5	TRBJ2-5	TGTGCTAGTGGTTTTCCGGAGGGGGCAGAGACCCAGTACTTC	CASGFPEGAETQYF
TRBD1	NA	TRBV7-3	TRBJ2-2	TGTGCCAGCAGCTTAATACATAGTGACAGGGGTCCCGGGGAGCTGTTTTTT	CASSLIHSDRGPGELFF
NA	few	TRBV5-5	TRBJ1-1	TGTGCCAGCAGCTTGGAGAAGGAGGGGAGCACTGAAGCTTTCTTT	CASSLEKEGSTEAFF
TRBD1	NA	TRBV9	TRBJ2-7	TGTGCCAGCAGCGTCGCAGGGGGCAGCTCCTACGAGCAGTACTTC	CASSVAGGSSYEQYF
NA	NA	TRBV7-9	TRBJ1-2	TGTGCCAGCAGCTTAGCGCGGGAGACTTTGGTGGTGGGCTACACCTTC	CASSLARETLVVGYTF
NA	NA	TRBV4-1	TRBJ2-5	TGCGCCAGCAGCCAAGTTGCGCTCGGGGAAGAGACCCAGTACTTC	CASSQVALGEETQYF
NA	NA	TRBV5-6	TRBJ2-5	TGTGCCAGCAGCTTGTGGACAGAAGAGACCCAGTACTTC	CASSLWTEETQYF
TRBD1	NA	TRBV4-3	TRBJ1-1	TGCGCCAGCAGCCAAGTCATTACAGGGGAAGTCCCTGAAGCTTTCTTT	CASSQVITGEVPEAFF
NA	NA	TRBV6-1	TRBJ2-1	TGTGCCAGCAGTGAGGAGAGCTCCTACAATGAGCAGTTCTTC	CASSEESSYNEQFF
TRBD1	once	TRBV6-5	TRBJ1-1	TGTGCCAGCAGTTTGGACAGGTCCCTTCGGACTGAAGCTTTCTTT	CASSLDRSLRTEAFF
TRBD2	NA	TRBV4-2	TRBJ2-1	TGTGCCAGCAGCCAAGAGGGGGGGAGCGTGGAGAGCTCCTACAATGAGCAGTTCTTC	CASSQEGGSVESSYNEQFF
NA	NA	TRBV9	TRBJ2-7	TGTGCCAGCAGCTCATCGGGAAGCTCCTACGAGCAGTACTTC	CASSSSGSSYEQYF
TRBD2	NA	TRBV28	TRBJ2-1	TGTGCCAGCAGTTGGACTAGCGGGAGGGCCTACAATGAGCAGTTCTTC	CASSWTSGRAYNEQFF
TRBD1	NA	TRBV29-1	TRBJ1-1	TGCAGCGTACACAGGGGCTTAGGCACTGAAGCTTTCTTT	CSVHRGLGTEAFF
NA	NA	TRBV6-5	TRBJ1-5	TGTGCCAGCAGTCCGGGGGGGTTCGGTAATCAGCCCCAGCATTTT	CASSPGGFGNQPQHF
NA	NA	TRBV2	TRBJ2-1	TGTGCCATGACCCCCAGCGGGTACAATGAGCAGTTCTTC	CAMTPSGYNEQFF
NA	once	TRBV9	TRBJ2-5	TGTGCCAGCAGCGTAGTTGGGGGGGGCCCAGGGGAGACCCAGTACTTC	CASSVVGGGPGETQYF
TRBD2	NA	TRBV9	TRBJ2-7	TGTGCCAGCAGCGAGACGGGACTAGAGGGCTACGAGCAGTACTTC	CASSETGLEGYEQYF
TRBD1	NA	TRBV27	TRBJ1-5	TGTGCCAGCAATAGTAGAGGGACAGGCAATCAGCCCCAGCATTTT	CASNSRGTGNQPQHF
TRBD1	NA	TRBV6-4	TRBJ2-2	TGTGCCAGCAGTGACGGACAGGGGGCCGGGGAGCTGTTTTTT	CASSDGQGAGELFF
TRBD2	once	TRBV11-3	TRBJ2-1	TGTGCCAGCAGCTTAAAATCCGGGGGGACCTACAATGAGCAGTTCTTC	CASSLKSGGTYNEQFF
TRBD2	once	TRBV7-3	TRBJ2-2	TGTGCCAGCAGCTTACAACTAGCGGGAAACACCGGGGAGCTGTTTTTT	CASSLQLAGNTGELFF
NA	NA	TRBV6-5	TRBJ1-1	TGTGCCAGCAGTTACTCAGGGGTCACTGAAGCTTTCTTT	CASSYSGVTEAFF
TRBD1	NA	TRBV11-3	TRBJ2-7	TGTGCCAGCAGCTTAGAACAGGGGGCTTCCGAGCAGTACTTC	CASSLEQGASEQYF
NA	NA	TRBV6-1	TRBJ2-1	TGTGCCAGCAGTCCGGCCAGGCAGAATGAGCAGTTCTTC	CASSPARQNEQFF
NA	NA	TRBV4-2	TRBJ1-5	TGTGCCAGCAGCCAAGAGTGGAGTCAGCCCCAGCATTTT	CASSQEWSQPQHF